The rows below give T cell receptor beta chains drawn from one sample of a study of sequential checkpoint blockade in melanoma. TCRdb keeps only in-frame clones here, not all; method: immunoSEQ multiplex PCR. Seen here are under 40,000 clones, around nine tenths observed once, and the top ten hold roughly 12%. The sequencing used CD8+ T cells sorted from blood (inferred from file names), collected from a patient given nivolumab and ipilimumab in sequence. Source of these receptors: a human donor with melanoma. The CDR3 runs from the conserved cysteine through the conserved F or W. D genes are given only for firm matches. Expanded clones are given a class, and other clones once, few, many or no size at all.

J gene: TRBJ2-2
V gene: TRBV4-1
D gene: TRBD2
clone size: large
CDR3 protein: CASSQETSGSRRNTGELFF
CDR3 DNA: TGCGCCAGCAGCCAAGAGACTAGCGGGAGTAGGCGGAACACCGGGGAGCTGTTTTTT

J gene: TRBJ2-5
V gene: TRBV5-1
D gene: TRBD2
clone size: NA
CDR3 protein: CASSSQRTSGRAYQETQYF
CDR3 DNA: TGCGCCAGCAGCTCACAAAGGACTAGCGGGAGGGCTTACCAAGAGACCCAGTACTTC

J gene: TRBJ1-6
V gene: TRBV19
D gene: TRBD1
clone size: NA
CDR3 protein: CASSIGDRGNSPLHF
CDR3 DNA: TGTGCCAGTAGTATCGGGGACAGGGGAAATTCACCCCTCCACTTT

J gene: TRBJ1-1
V gene: TRBV15
D gene: TRBD1
clone size: medium-sized
CDR3 protein: CATSRRGQGLIEAFF
CDR3 DNA: TGTGCCACCAGCAGACGGGGACAGGGGCTAATTGAAGCTTTCTTT

J gene: TRBJ2-2
V gene: TRBV27
D gene: NA
clone size: NA
CDR3 protein: CASSLGTPPNTGELFF
CDR3 DNA: TGTGCCAGCAGTTTAGGGACTCCACCGAACACCGGGGAGCTGTTTTTT

J gene: TRBJ2-5
V gene: TRBV4-1
D gene: NA
clone size: NA
CDR3 protein: CASSQGPRSGETQYF
CDR3 DNA: TGCGCCAGCAGCCAAGGCCCTAGGAGTGGGGAGACCCAGTACTTC

J gene: TRBJ2-1
V gene: TRBV7-9
D gene: NA
clone size: NA
CDR3 protein: CASSLALAKQFF
CDR3 DNA: TGTGCCAGCAGCTTAGCGCTGGCCAAGCAGTTCTTC

J gene: TRBJ2-5
V gene: TRBV5-8
D gene: TRBD1
clone size: NA
CDR3 protein: CASSWGTGGSVETQYF
CDR3 DNA: TGTGCCAGCAGCTGGGGTACAGGGGGCTCTGTTGAGACCCAGTACTTC

J gene: TRBJ2-5
V gene: TRBV7-9
D gene: NA
clone size: NA
CDR3 protein: CASSPWGGGLGQETQYF
CDR3 DNA: TGTGCCAGCAGCCCCTGGGGAGGGGGGCTTGGGCAAGAGACCCAGTACTTC

J gene: TRBJ2-1
V gene: TRBV6-4
D gene: NA
clone size: NA
CDR3 protein: CARKTAYSYNEQFF
CDR3 DNA: TGTGCCAGGAAGACAGCCTATTCTTACAATGAGCAGTTCTTC

J gene: TRBJ2-7
V gene: TRBV4-1
D gene: NA
clone size: NA
CDR3 protein: CASSQGGAGEQYF
CDR3 DNA: TGCGCCAGCAGCCAAGGCGGGGCGGGCGAGCAGTACTTC

J gene: TRBJ1-4
V gene: TRBV27
D gene: TRBD1
clone size: NA
CDR3 protein: CASSLGQGVGKLFF
CDR3 DNA: TGTGCCAGCAGTCTCGGACAGGGGGTTGGAAAACTGTTTTTT

J gene: TRBJ2-1
V gene: TRBV27
D gene: NA
clone size: NA
CDR3 protein: CASSFSVHEQFF
CDR3 DNA: TGTGCCAGCAGTTTTTCGGTGCATGAGCAGTTCTTC

J gene: TRBJ1-3
V gene: TRBV27
D gene: TRBD1
clone size: NA
CDR3 protein: CASRMTGGSGNTIYF
CDR3 DNA: TGTGCCAGCAGAATGACAGGGGGCTCGGGAAACACCATATATTTT

J gene: TRBJ2-3
V gene: TRBV29-1
D gene: TRBD2
clone size: NA
CDR3 protein: CSVEGREGTDTQYF
CDR3 DNA: TGCAGCGTTGAAGGGCGGGAGGGAACAGATACGCAGTATTTT

J gene: TRBJ2-1
V gene: TRBV4-1
D gene: TRBD2
clone size: NA
CDR3 protein: CASSQDSVAGGDNEQFF
CDR3 DNA: TGCGCCAGCAGCCAAGACTCAGTAGCGGGAGGTGACAATGAGCAGTTCTTC

J gene: TRBJ2-5
V gene: TRBV28
D gene: NA
clone size: NA
CDR3 protein: CASSPTISSEETQYF
CDR3 DNA: TGTGCCAGCAGTCCAACCATCTCTAGCGAAGAGACCCAGTACTTC

J gene: TRBJ1-2
V gene: TRBV5-6
D gene: NA
clone size: once
CDR3 protein: CASSLSGTYGYTF
CDR3 DNA: TGTGCCAGCAGCTTATCGGGTACCTATGGCTACACCTTC

J gene: TRBJ2-7
V gene: TRBV29-1
D gene: TRBD1
clone size: NA
CDR3 protein: CSVEDPDRGLISCEQYF
CDR3 DNA: TGCAGCGTTGAAGACCCCGACAGGGGGCTTATTAGTTGCGAGCAGTACTTC

J gene: TRBJ1-2
V gene: TRBV12-5
D gene: NA
clone size: NA
CDR3 protein: CASGLGGGNGYTF
CDR3 DNA: TGTGCTAGTGGTTTGGGCGGGGGGAATGGCTACACCTTC

J gene: TRBJ2-1
V gene: TRBV5-1
D gene: NA
clone size: NA
CDR3 protein: CASSLGGGFEQFF
CDR3 DNA: TGCGCCAGCAGCTTGGGAGGGGGATTTGAGCAGTTCTTC

J gene: TRBJ1-5
V gene: TRBV19
D gene: NA
clone size: few
CDR3 protein: CATMGGFDQPQHF
CDR3 DNA: TGTGCCACCATGGGGGGTTTCGATCAGCCCCAGCATTTT

J gene: TRBJ2-3
V gene: TRBV5-8
D gene: TRBD1
clone size: NA
CDR3 protein: CASRLGQGSTDTQYF
CDR3 DNA: TGTGCCAGCAGACTCGGACAGGGCAGCACAGATACGCAGTATTTT

J gene: TRBJ2-7
V gene: TRBV19
D gene: NA
clone size: NA
CDR3 protein: CASSSIGDYGYEQYF
CDR3 DNA: TGTGCCAGTAGTAGCATAGGGGATTACGGCTACGAGCAGTACTTC

J gene: TRBJ2-3
V gene: TRBV7-7
D gene: TRBD2
clone size: NA
CDR3 protein: CASSPGTSVSTDTQYF
CDR3 DNA: TGTGCTAGCAGCCCCGGGACTAGCGTTAGCACAGATACGCAGTATTTT

J gene: TRBJ1-4
V gene: TRBV13
D gene: NA
clone size: few
CDR3 protein: CASSWGGEKLFF
CDR3 DNA: TGTGCCAGCAGCTGGGGCGGTGAAAAACTGTTTTTT

J gene: TRBJ2-2
V gene: TRBV5-1
D gene: TRBD2
clone size: NA
CDR3 protein: CASSNPGGPSGIQPSPPGELFF
CDR3 DNA: TGCGCCAGCAGCAACCCGGGGGGGCCTAGCGGGATCCAACCCTCGCCACCGGGGGAGCTGTTTTTT

J gene: TRBJ2-1
V gene: TRBV15
D gene: NA
clone size: NA
CDR3 protein: CATSRVGSSYNEQFF
CDR3 DNA: TGTGCCACCAGCAGAGTAGGGAGCTCCTACAATGAGCAGTTCTTC

J gene: TRBJ2-3
V gene: TRBV9
D gene: TRBD2
clone size: NA
CDR3 protein: CASSPSAGEVDTQYF
CDR3 DNA: TGTGCCAGCAGCCCTTCGGCGGGAGAGGTAGATACGCAGTATTTT

J gene: TRBJ1-1
V gene: TRBV4-1
D gene: TRBD1
clone size: NA
CDR3 protein: CASSQAWTGMNTEAFF
CDR3 DNA: TGCGCCAGCAGCCAAGCTTGGACAGGAATGAACACTGAAGCTTTCTTT

J gene: TRBJ2-3
V gene: TRBV9
D gene: NA
clone size: NA
CDR3 protein: CASSVWESVSTDTQYF
CDR3 DNA: TGTGCCAGCAGCGTATGGGAGTCGGTGAGCACAGATACGCAGTATTTT

J gene: TRBJ2-1
V gene: TRBV9
D gene: TRBD2
clone size: NA
CDR3 protein: CASSVPVGGSRFNEQFF
CDR3 DNA: TGTGCCAGCAGCGTTCCGGTCGGGGGGAGTAGGTTCAATGAGCAGTTCTTC

J gene: TRBJ2-1
V gene: TRBV29-1
D gene: NA
clone size: NA
CDR3 protein: CSVGSTGEQFF
CDR3 DNA: TGCAGCGTTGGGTCGACGGGTGAGCAGTTCTTC

J gene: TRBJ2-7
V gene: TRBV27
D gene: NA
clone size: once
CDR3 protein: CASSSLQRTYEQYF
CDR3 DNA: TGTGCCAGCAGTTCCCTACAGAGAACCTACGAGCAGTACTTC

J gene: TRBJ2-7
V gene: TRBV9
D gene: NA
clone size: NA
CDR3 protein: CASSVAGTTYEQYF
CDR3 DNA: TGTGCCAGCAGCGTAGCGGGGACAACCTACGAGCAGTACTTC

J gene: TRBJ1-5
V gene: TRBV2
D gene: NA
clone size: NA
CDR3 protein: CASLRWEDQPQHF
CDR3 DNA: TGTGCCAGCTTGAGGTGGGAGGATCAGCCCCAGCATTTT

J gene: TRBJ1-1
V gene: TRBV11-1
D gene: TRBD1
clone size: NA
CDR3 protein: CASSATGVTEAFF
CDR3 DNA: TGTGCCAGCAGCGCGACAGGGGTGACTGAAGCTTTCTTT

J gene: TRBJ2-7
V gene: TRBV6-1
D gene: NA
clone size: NA
CDR3 protein: CASSERSQVVLAEQYF
CDR3 DNA: TGTGCCAGCAGTGAAAGGTCACAGGTGGTTCTGGCCGAGCAGTACTTC

J gene: TRBJ2-7
V gene: TRBV15
D gene: NA
clone size: NA
CDR3 protein: CATSREASRGTYEQYF
CDR3 DNA: TGTGCCACCAGCAGAGAGGCATCGAGAGGGACCTACGAGCAGTACTTC